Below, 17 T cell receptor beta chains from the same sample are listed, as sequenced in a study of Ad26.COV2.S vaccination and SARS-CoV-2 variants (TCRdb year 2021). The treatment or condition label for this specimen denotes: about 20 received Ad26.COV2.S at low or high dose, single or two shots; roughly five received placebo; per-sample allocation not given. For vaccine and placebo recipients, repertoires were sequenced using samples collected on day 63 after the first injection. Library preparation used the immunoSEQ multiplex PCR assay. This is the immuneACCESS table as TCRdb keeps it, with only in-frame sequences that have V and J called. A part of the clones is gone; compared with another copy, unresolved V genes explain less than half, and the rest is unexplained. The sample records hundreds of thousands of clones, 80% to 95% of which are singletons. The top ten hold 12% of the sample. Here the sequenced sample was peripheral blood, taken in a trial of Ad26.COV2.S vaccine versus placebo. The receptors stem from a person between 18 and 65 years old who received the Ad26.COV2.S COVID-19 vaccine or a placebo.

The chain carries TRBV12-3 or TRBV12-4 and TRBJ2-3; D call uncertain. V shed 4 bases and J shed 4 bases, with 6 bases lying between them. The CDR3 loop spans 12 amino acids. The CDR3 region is CASSWIPDTQYF. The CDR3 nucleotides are TGTGCCAGCAGTTGGATTCCAGATACGCAGTATTTT.

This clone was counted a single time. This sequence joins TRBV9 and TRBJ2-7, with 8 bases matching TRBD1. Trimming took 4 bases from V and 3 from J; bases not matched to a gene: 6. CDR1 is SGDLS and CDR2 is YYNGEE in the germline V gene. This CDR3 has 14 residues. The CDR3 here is CASSTGTGLYEQYF. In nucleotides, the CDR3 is TGTGCCAGCAGCACCGGGACAGGTCTCTACGAGCAGTACTTC.

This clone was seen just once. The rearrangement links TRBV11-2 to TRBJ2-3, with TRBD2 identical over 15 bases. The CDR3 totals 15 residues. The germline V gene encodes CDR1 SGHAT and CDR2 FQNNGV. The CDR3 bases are TGTGCTTCCAGGGGACTAGCGGGAGGACCAGATACGCAGTATTTT. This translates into CASRGLAGGPDTQYF.

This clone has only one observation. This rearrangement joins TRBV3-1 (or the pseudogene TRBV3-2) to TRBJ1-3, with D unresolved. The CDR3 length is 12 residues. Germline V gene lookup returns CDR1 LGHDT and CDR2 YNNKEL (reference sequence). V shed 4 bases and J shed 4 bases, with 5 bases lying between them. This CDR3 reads CASSLIGNTIYF. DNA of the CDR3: TGTGCCAGCAGCCTGATCGGAAACACCATATATTTT.

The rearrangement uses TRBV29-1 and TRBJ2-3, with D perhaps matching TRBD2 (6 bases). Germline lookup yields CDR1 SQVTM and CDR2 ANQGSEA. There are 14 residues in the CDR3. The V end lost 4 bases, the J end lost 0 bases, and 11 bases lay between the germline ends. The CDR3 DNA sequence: TGCAGCGTTGCCGATAGCGGTAGCACAGATACGCAGTATTTT. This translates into CSVADSGSTDTQYF.

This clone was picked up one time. For the CDR3, the DNA is TGTGCCAGCAGCTCCTTCGAGGGGACAGGGGCTTACGAGCAGTACTTC. Translation: CASSSFEGTGAYEQYF. J is TRBJ2-7 and V is TRBV9; TRBD1 matches 10 bases. Germline V CDR1 and CDR2: SGDLS, YYNGEE. With 4 bases clipped from V and 4 bases from J, the junction kept 11 bases outside the gene matches. CDR3 size: 16 residues.

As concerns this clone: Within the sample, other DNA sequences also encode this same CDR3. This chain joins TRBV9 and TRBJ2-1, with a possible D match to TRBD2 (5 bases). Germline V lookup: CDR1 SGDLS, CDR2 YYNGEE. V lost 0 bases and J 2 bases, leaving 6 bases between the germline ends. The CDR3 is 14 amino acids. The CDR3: CASSVDGAYNEQFF. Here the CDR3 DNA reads TGTGCCAGCAGCGTAGACGGGGCCTACAATGAGCAGTTCTTC.

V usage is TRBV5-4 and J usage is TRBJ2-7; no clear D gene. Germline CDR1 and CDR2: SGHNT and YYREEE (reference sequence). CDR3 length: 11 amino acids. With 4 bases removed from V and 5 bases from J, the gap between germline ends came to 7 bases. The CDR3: CASSRRNEQYF. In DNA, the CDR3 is TGTGCCAGCAGCCGACGTAACGAGCAGTACTTC.

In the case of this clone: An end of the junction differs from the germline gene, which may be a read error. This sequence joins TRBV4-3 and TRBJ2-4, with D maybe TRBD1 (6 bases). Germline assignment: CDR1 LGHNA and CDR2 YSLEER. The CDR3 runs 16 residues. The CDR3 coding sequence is TGCGCCAGCAGCAAAGACCCCACAGGGCTCGAGGACATTCAGTACTTC. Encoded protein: CASSKDPTGLEDIQYF.

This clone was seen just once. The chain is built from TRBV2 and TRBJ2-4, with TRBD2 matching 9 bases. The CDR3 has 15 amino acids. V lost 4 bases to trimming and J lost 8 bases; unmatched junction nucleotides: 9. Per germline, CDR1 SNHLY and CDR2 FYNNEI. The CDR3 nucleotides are TGTGCCAGCAGTGCCTCTAGCGGGACAGCGGACATTCAGTACTTC. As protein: CASSASSGTADIQYF.

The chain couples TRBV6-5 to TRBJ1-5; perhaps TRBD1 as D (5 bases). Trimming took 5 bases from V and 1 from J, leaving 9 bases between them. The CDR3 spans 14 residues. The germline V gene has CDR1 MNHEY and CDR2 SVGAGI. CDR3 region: CASSPDRSNQPQHF. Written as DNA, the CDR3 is TGTGCCAGCAGTCCCGACAGAAGCAATCAGCCCCAGCATTTT.

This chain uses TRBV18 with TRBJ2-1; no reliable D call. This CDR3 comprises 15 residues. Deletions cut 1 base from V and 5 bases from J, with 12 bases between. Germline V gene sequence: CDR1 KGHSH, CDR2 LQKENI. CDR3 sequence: CASSPQNGGNNEQFF. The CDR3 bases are TGTGCCAGCTCACCACAAAACGGCGGAAACAATGAGCAGTTCTTC.

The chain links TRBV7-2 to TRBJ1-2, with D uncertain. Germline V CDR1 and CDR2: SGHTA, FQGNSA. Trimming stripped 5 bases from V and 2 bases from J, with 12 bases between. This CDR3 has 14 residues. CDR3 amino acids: CASSPRTENYGYTF. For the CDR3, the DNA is TGTGCCAGCAGCCCAAGGACCGAAAACTATGGCTACACCTTC. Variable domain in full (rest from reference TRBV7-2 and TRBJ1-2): GAGVSQSPSNKVTEKGKDVELRCDPISGHTALYWYRQSLGQGLEFLIYFQGNSAPDKSGLPSDRFSAERTGGSVSTLTIQRTQQEDSAVYLCASSPRTENYGYTFGSGTRLTVV.

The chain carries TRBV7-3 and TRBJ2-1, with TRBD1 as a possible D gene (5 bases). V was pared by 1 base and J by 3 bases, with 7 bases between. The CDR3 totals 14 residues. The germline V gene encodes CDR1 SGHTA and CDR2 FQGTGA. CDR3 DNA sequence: TGTGCCAGCAGCTTAAGGGGCGACTACAATGAGCAGTTCTTC. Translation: CASSLRGDYNEQFF.

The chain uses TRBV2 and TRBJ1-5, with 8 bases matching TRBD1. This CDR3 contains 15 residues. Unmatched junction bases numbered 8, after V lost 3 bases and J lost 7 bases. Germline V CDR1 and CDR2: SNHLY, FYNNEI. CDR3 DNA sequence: TGTGCCAGCAGTGATGACGGGACAGGCAGACAGCCCCAGCATTTT. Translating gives CASSDDGTGRQPQHF. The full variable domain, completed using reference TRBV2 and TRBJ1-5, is EPEVTQTPSHQVTQMGQEVILRCVPISNHLYFYWYRQILGQKVEFLVSFYNNEISEKSEIFDDQFSVERPDGSNFTLKIRSTKLEDSAMYFCASSDDGTGRQPQHFGDGTRLSIL.

The CDR3 DNA follows: TGTGCCAGCAGAGTACAAACCGGTGGGATTAACACCGGGGAGCTGTTTTTT. Translation: CASRVQTGGINTGELFF. The chain links TRBV11-2 to TRBJ2-2; D uncertain. Per the germline V gene, CDR1 is SGHAT and CDR2 is FQNNGV. The CDR3 has 17 amino acids. V was clipped by 6 bases and J by 2 bases, with 19 bases between them.

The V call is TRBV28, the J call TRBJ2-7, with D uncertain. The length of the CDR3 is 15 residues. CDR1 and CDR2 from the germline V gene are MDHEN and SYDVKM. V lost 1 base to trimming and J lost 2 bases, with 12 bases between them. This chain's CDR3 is CASSLLAIPTYEQYF. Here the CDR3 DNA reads TGTGCCAGCAGTTTATTGGCCATACCTACCTACGAGCAGTACTTC.